The sequence of this T cell receptor (beta chain) was determined in a study of blood T cell repertoires in COVID-19. Turning to the study itself: Whether acute or convalescent, the COVID-19 samples came from the United States, Italy and Spain.

CDR3 length: 15 amino acids. From germline, CDR1 is MNHNY and CDR2 SVGAGI (reference sequence). The V gene end was trimmed by 7 bases and the J gene end by 1 base; junction bases not matched to a gene: 8. In assigning cohorts, the study relied on participant-reported clinical history. Cohort 3 recovery required two negative PCRs, clearance, or symptom resolution. Original data processing: Using reference gene primer amplification, nucleated cell counts were estimated. Sequencing used immunoSEQ multiplex PCR; TCRdb keeps in-frame clones, though not all of them. The V and J calls and clone size are taken from that table; D and trimming were inferred from the DNA. The data show 250,000 or so clones, with around 88% seen just once and approximately 2% held by the top ten.

The chain uses TRBV6-6 and TRBJ2-3; TRBD2 matches 7 bases. Input material: PBMCs or T cells enriched from blood (not recorded which). The TCR comes from a woman between 50 and 59 years old who had recovered from COVID-19. CDR3 sequence (DNA): TGTGCCAGCACGTCCACTCTAGCGGGCACAGATACGCAGTATTTT. Amino acid sequence: CASTSTLAGTDTQYF.